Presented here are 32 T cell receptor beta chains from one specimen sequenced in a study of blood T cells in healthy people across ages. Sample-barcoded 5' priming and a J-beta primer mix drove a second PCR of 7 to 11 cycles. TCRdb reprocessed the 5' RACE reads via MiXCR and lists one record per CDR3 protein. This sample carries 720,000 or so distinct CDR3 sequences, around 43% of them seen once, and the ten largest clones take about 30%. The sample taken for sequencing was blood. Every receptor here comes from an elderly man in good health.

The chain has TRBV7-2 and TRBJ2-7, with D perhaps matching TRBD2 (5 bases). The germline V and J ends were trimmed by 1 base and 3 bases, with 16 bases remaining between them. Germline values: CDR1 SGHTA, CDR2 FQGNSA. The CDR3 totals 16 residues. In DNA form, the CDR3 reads TGTGCCAGCAGCTTAGGGGCGGTCGTCGAGGGCTACGAGCAGTACTTC. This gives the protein CASSLGAVVEGYEQYF.

CDR3 loop: CAITKEPIVQYF. As DNA, the CDR3 is TGTGCCATCACAAAAGAGCCGATTGTGCAGTACTTC. The rearrangement uses TRBV10-3 and TRBJ2-7, with unresolved D. This CDR3 has 12 amino acids. The V end lost 7 bases, the J end lost 9 bases, and 16 bases lay between the germline ends. Germline loops: CDR1 ENHRY, CDR2 SYGVKD.

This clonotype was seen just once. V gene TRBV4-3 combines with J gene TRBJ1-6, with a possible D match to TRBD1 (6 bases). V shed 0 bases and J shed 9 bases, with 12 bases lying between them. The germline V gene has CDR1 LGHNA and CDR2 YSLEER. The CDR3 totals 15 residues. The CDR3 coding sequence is TGCGCCAGCAGCCAAGATTACAGGGCTGGTTCACCCCTCCACTTT. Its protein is CASSQDYRAGSPLHF.

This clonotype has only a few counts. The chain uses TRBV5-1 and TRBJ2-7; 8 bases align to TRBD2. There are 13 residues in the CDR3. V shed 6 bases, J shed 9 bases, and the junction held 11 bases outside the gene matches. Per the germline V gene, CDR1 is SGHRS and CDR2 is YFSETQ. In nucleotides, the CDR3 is TGCGCCAGCAAAGGAGAAAGCGGGAGACGGCAGTACTTC. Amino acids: CASKGESGRRQYF.

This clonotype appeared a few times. Written as DNA, the CDR3 is TGTGCCAGCAGCCGGAACAGGGTTGGGGAGCAGTACTTC. This sequence encodes CASSRNRVGEQYF. The chain links TRBV14 to TRBJ2-7; weak D call: TRBD1 (6 bases). This CDR3 has 13 amino acids. Germline V CDR1 and CDR2: SGHDN, FVKESK. Between the trimmed V and J ends, which lost 4 bases and 7 bases, there was a span of 14 bases.

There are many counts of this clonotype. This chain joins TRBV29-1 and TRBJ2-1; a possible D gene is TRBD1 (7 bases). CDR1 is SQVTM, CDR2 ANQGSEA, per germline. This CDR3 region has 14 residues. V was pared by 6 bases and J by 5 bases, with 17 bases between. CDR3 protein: CSVGQAGTHNEQFF. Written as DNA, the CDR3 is TGCAGCGTCGGACAGGCCGGGACTCACAATGAGCAGTTCTTC.

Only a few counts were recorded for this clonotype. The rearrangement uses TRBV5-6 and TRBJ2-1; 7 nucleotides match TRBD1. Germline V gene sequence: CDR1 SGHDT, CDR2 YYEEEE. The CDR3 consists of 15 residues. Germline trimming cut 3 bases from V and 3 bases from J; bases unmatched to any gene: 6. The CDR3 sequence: CASSSRQGGYNEQFF. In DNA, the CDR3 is TGTGCCAGCAGCTCCAGACAGGGCGGCTACAATGAGCAGTTCTTC.

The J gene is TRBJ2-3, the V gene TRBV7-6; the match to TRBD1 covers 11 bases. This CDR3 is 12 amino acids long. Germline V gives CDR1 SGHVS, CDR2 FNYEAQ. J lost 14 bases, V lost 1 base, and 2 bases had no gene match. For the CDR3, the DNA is TGTGCCAGCAGCTTAGGGACAGGGGGCATGTATTTT. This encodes CASSLGTGGMYF.

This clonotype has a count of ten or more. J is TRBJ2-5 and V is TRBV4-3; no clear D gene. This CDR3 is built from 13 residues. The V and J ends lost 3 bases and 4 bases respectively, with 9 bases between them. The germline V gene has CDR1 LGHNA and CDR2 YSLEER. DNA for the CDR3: TGCGCCAGCAGCCACGCCGGTGGAGAGACCCAGTACTTC. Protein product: CASSHAGGETQYF.

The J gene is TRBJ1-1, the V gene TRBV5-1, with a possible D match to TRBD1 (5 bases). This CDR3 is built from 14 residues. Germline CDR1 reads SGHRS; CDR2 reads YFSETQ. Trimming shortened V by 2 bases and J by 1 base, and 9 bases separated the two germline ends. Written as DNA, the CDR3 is TGCGCCAGCAGCTTTGGGGACGGGAACACTGAAGCTTTCTTT. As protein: CASSFGDGNTEAFF.

Here the CDR3 reads CAWSARFNQPQHF. The CDR3 nucleotides are TGTGCCTGGAGTGCACGGTTCAATCAGCCCCAGCATTTT. This chain links TRBV30 with TRBJ1-5; D remains unclear. Per germline, CDR1 GTSNPN and CDR2 SVGIG (reference sequence). The CDR3 extends over 13 amino acids. Trimming took off 1 base at V and 3 bases at J, with 7 bases between the two ends.

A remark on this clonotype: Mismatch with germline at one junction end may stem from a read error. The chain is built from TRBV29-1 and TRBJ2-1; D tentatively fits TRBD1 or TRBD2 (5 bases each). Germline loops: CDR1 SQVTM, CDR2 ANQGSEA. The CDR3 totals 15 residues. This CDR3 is CSVGVGPSSYNKQFF. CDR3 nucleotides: TGCAGTGTTGGGGTGGGACCAAGCTCCTACAATAAGCAGTTCTTC.

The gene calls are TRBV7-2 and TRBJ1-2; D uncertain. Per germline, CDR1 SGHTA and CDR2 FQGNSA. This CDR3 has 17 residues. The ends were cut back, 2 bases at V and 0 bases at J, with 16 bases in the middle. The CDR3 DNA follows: TGTGCCAGCAGCTTAAGTAGGCAGCCCCGAGCTAACTATGGCTACACCTTC. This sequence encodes CASSLSRQPRANYGYTF. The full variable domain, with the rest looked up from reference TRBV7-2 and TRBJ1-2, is GAGVSQSPSNKVTEKGKDVELRCDPISGHTALYWYRQSLGQGLEFLIYFQGNSAPDKSGLPSDRFSAERTGGSVSTLTIQRTQQEDSAVYLCASSLSRQPRANYGYTFGSGTRLTVV.

The CDR3 DNA reads as TGTGCCAGCAGTGAAGCGGGACACCCCTACAATGAGCAGTACTTC. Amino acids: CASSEAGHPYNEQYF. V is TRBV2 and J is TRBJ2-5; D might be TRBD1 (6 bases). Per germline, CDR1 SNHLY and CDR2 FYNNEI. CDR3 size: 15 residues. Trimming removed 0 bases at V and 11 bases at J, with 19 bases between.

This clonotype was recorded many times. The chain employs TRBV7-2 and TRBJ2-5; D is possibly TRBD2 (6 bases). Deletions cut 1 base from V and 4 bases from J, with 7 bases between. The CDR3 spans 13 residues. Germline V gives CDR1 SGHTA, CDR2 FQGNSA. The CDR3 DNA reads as TGTGCCAGCAGCTTAGGGGAGGCAGAGACCCAGTACTTC. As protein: CASSLGEAETQYF. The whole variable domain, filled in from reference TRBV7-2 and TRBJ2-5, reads GAGVSQSPSNKVTEKGKDVELRCDPISGHTALYWYRQSLGQGLEFLIYFQGNSAPDKSGLPSDRFSAERTGGSVSTLTIQRTQQEDSAVYLCASSLGEAETQYFGPGTRLLVL.

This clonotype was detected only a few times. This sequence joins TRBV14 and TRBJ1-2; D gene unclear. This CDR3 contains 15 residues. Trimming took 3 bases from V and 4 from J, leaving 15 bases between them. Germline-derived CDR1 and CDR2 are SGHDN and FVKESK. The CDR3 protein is CASSHTLERGYGYTF. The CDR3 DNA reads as TGTGCCAGCAGCCATACACTCGAACGGGGCTATGGCTACACCTTC.

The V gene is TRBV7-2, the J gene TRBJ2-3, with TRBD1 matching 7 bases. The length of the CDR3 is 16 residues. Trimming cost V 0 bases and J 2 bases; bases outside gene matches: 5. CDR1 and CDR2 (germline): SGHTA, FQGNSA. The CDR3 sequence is CASSLAQGLLTDTQYF. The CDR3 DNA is TGTGCCAGCAGCTTAGCACAGGGGTTACTCACAGATACGCAGTATTTT.

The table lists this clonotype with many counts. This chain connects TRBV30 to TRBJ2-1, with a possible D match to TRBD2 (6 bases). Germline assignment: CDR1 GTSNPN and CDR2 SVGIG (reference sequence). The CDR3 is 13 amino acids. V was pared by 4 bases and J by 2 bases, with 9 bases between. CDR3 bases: TGTGCCTGGAAGAGACTAGCCTACAATGAGCAGTTCTTC. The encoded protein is CAWKRLAYNEQFF.

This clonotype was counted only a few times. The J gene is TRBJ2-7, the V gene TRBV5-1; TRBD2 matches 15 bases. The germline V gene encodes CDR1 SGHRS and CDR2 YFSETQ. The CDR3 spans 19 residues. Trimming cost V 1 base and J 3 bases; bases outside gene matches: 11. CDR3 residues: CASSLIGLAGGGTLYEQYF. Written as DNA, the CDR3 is TGCGCCAGCAGCTTGATTGGACTAGCGGGAGGGGGAACCCTCTACGAGCAGTACTTC. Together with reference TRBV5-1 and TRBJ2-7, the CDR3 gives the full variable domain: KAGVTQTPRYLIKTRGQQVTLSCSPISGHRSVSWYQQTPGQGLQFLFEYFSETQRNKGNFPGRFSGRQFSNSRSEMNVSTLELGDSALYLCASSLIGLAGGGTLYEQYFGPGTRLTVT.

The CDR3 sequence is CASSYSWSGEQYF. As DNA, the CDR3 is TGTGCCAGCAGTTACTCATGGTCAGGTGAGCAGTACTTC. This chain joins TRBV6-5 and TRBJ2-5; no definite D call. V dropped 0 bases and J dropped 11 bases, with 13 bases sitting between them. The CDR3 spans 13 residues. Germline lookup yields CDR1 MNHEY and CDR2 SVGAGI.

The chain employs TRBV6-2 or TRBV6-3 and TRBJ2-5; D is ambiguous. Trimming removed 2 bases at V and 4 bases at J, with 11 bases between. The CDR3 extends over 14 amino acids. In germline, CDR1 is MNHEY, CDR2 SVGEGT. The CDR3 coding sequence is TGTGCCAGCAGTTACACAAGCGAGCGAGAGACCCAGTACTTC. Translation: CASSYTSERETQYF.

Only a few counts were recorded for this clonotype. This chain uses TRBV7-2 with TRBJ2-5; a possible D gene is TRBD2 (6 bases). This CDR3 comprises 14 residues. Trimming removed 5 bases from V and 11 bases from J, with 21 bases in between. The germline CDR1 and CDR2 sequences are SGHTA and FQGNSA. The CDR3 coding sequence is TGTGCCAGCAGCCCGGGACTCCAAATAAATGAGCAGTACTTC. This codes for CASSPGLQINEQYF.

The CDR3 DNA is TGTGCCAGCAGCCAAGAAGGGGTCAGAACCTACGAGCAGTACTTC. Amino acids: CASSQEGVRTYEQYF. The chain links TRBV3-1 to TRBJ2-7; a weak D match, TRBD1 (5 bases). Germline values: CDR1 LGHDT, CDR2 YNNKEL (reference sequence). The CDR3 contains 15 residues. Trimming shortened V by 0 bases and J by 2 bases, and 11 bases separated the two germline ends.

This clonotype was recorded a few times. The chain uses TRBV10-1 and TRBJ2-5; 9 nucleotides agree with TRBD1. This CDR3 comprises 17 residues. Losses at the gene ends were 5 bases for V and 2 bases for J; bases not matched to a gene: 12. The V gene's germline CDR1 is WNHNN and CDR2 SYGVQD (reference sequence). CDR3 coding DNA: TGCGCCAGCAGTCCCTGGGGACAGGGAAAAGGTCAAGAGACCCAGTACTTC. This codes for CASSPWGQGKGQETQYF.

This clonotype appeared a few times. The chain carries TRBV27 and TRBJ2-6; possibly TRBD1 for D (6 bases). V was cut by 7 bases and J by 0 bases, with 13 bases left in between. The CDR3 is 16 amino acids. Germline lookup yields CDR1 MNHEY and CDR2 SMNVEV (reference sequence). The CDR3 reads CASTSTGVSGANVLTF. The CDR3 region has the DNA TGTGCCAGCACCTCGACAGGAGTCTCTGGGGCCAACGTCCTGACTTTC.

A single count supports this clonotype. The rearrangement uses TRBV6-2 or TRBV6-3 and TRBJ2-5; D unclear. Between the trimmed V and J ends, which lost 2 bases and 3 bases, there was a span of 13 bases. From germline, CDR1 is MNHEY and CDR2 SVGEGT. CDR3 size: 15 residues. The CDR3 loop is CASSYQIGSKETQYF. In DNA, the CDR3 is TGTGCCAGCAGTTACCAGATTGGGTCCAAAGAGACCCAGTACTTC.

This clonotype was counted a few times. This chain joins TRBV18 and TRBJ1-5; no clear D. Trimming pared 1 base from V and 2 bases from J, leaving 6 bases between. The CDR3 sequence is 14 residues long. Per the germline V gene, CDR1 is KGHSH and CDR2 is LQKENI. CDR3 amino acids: CASSPQGGNQPQHF. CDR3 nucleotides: TGTGCCAGCTCACCACAAGGTGGCAATCAGCCCCAGCATTTT.

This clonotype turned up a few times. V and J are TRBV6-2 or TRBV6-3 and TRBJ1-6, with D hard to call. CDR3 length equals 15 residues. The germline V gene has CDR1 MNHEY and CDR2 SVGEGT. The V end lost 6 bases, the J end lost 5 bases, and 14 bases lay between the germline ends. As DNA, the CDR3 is TGTGCCAGCAGACCACCACACGGAAATAATTCACCCCTCCACTTT. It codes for CASRPPHGNNSPLHF.

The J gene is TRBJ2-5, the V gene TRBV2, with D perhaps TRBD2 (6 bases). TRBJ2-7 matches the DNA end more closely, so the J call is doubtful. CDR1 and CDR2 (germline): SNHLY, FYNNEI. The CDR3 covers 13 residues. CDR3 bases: TGTGCCAGCAGCCTCACAACTAGCAACGAGCAGTACTTC. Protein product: CASSLTTSNEQYF.

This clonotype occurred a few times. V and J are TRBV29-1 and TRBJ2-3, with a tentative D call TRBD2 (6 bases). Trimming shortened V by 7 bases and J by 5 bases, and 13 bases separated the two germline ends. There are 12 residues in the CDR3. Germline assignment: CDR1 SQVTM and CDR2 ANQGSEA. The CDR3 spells CSGGRREDTQYF. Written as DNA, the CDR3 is TGCAGCGGGGGACGGCGGGAAGATACGCAGTATTTT.

The CDR3 loop reads CSALSGGDFTGELFF. In nucleotides, the CDR3 is TGCAGTGCTCTGAGCGGGGGCGATTTCACCGGGGAGCTGTTTTTT. This rearrangement joins TRBV20-1 to TRBJ2-2, with 8 bases that match TRBD2. V lost 5 bases to trimming and J lost 4 bases; unmatched junction nucleotides: 9. The CDR3 extends over 15 amino acids. Germline V CDR1 and CDR2: DFQATT, SNEGSKA (reference sequence).

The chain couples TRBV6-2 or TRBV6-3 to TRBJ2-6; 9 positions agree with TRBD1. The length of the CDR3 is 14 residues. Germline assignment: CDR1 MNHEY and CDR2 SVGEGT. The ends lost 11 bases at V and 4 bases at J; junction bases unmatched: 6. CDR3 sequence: CAGGQGPGANVLTF. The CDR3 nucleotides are TGTGCCGGGGGACAGGGCCCCGGGGCCAACGTCCTGACTTTC.